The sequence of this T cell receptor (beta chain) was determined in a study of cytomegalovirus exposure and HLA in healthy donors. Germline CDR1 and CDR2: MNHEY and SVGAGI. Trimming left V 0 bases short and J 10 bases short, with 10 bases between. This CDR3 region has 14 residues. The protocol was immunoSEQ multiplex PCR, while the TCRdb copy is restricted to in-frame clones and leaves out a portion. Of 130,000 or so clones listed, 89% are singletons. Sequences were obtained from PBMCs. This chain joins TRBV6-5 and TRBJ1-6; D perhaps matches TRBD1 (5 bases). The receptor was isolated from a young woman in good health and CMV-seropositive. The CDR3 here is CASSYSGGPSPLHF. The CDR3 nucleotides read TGTGCCAGCAGTTACTCCGGGGGACCGTCACCCCTCCACTTT.